This is a list of T cell receptor beta chains from one sample in a study of cytomegalovirus exposure and HLA in healthy donors. Clones were read by immunoSEQ multiplex PCR, and TCRdb kept only the in-frame ones, dropping some. The sample gives roughly 100,000 clones, roughly two thirds of which show up once; about 15% is in the top ten. Sequenced sample: PBMCs. Every receptor here comes from a woman in her forties or fifties in good health and CMV-seropositive. CDR3s include the opening cysteine and the closing phenylalanine or tryptophan. D genes are given only for firm matches. Clone size is shown for a subset of rows, as once, few, many or a class of expanded clone.

j_call d_call cdr3_length v_call clone_size cdr3_nt cdr3_aa
TRBJ1-2 . 16 TRBV5-6 once TGTGCCAGCAGCTCCTCCCCGAGAGGGTTCGGCTATGGCTACACCTTC CASSSSPRGFGYGYTF
TRBJ2-7 TRBD1 17 TRBV29-1 . TGCAGCGTTGAAGGGACCCTAACAGGGGAGCTCCCCCCAGAGCAGTACTTC CSVEGTLTGELPPEQYF
TRBJ2-1 . 14 TRBV5-1 . TGCGCCAGCACTTCAGGAGGCCTCTACAATGAGCAGTTCTTC CASTSGGLYNEQFF
TRBJ2-3 . 14 TRBV27 . TGTGCCAGCAGTTTAGGGGCAGAAGGAGATACGCAGTATTTT CASSLGAEGDTQYF
TRBJ2-7 TRBD1 15 TRBV7-2 . TGTGCCAGCAGCCCCCCCGGCAGGGGGCGCTACGAGCAGTACTTC CASSPPGRGRYEQYF
TRBJ2-1 TRBD2 14 TRBV7-8 . TGTGCCAGCAGCCTGGCGCTAGCGGGAGTCGAGCAGTTCTTC CASSLALAGVEQFF
TRBJ2-7 TRBD1 15 TRBV4-2 . TGTGCCAGCAGCCAAGTTCGGGACAGTTTCTACGAGCAGTACTTC CASSQVRDSFYEQYF
TRBJ2-7 TRBD1 18 TRBV28 . TGTGCCAGCAGAAGTTTTATATTACGTCGGGACAGCACCTACGAGCAGTACTTC CASRSFILRRDSTYEQYF
TRBJ2-1 TRBD2 12 TRBV9 few TGTGCCAGCAGTCTAAGCGCGGGAGGGCAGTTCTTC CASSLSAGGQFF
TRBJ2-1 . 13 TRBV5-6 few TGTGCCAGCAGCTTCGAGTGGAGGGATGAGCAGTTCTTC CASSFEWRDEQFF
TRBJ1-2 TRBD1 13 TRBV4-3 . TGCGCCAGCAGCCGAACAGGGGAAGGTGGCTACACCTTC CASSRTGEGGYTF
TRBJ1-1 . 14 TRBV4-1 few TGCGCCAGCAGCCAAGTGAGGAGGAACACTGAAGCTTTCTTT CASSQVRRNTEAFF
TRBJ1-4 . 15 TRBV9 . TGTGCCATCTATCCCGGGGGTTCAACTAATGAAAAACTGTTTTTT CAIYPGGSTNEKLFF
TRBJ2-5 TRBD2 14 TRBV29-1 . TGCAGCGTTGAAGATCGCGGGAGTCGGGAGACCCAGTACTTC CSVEDRGSRETQYF
TRBJ2-1 . 16 TRBV7-9 . TGTGCCAGCAGCCCCAGCGCAGCGGCCTCCTACAATGAGCAGTTCTTC CASSPSAAASYNEQFF
TRBJ2-1 TRBD2 15 TRBV5-1 few TGCGCCAGCATTAGGGTAGCGGGAGGGAAAAATGAGCAGTTCTTC CASIRVAGGKNEQFF
TRBJ2-1 TRBD2 17 TRBV11-2 . TGTGCCAGCAGCTCACGGCTATCGGGGGGTCGCTACAATGAGCAGTTCTTC CASSSRLSGGRYNEQFF
TRBJ2-7 . 15 TRBV11-1 . TGTGCCAGCAGCTTATCGAGGGGGACTACCTACGAGCAGTACTTC CASSLSRGTTYEQYF
TRBJ2-7 . 15 TRBV6-1 . TGTGCCAGCAGTGAAATAACAGGTAGCTCCTACGAGCAGTACTTC CASSEITGSSYEQYF
TRBJ2-5 TRBD1 15 TRBV7-2 . TGTGCCAGCAGCCTCCCGACAGGGCACCAAGAGACCCAGTACTTC CASSLPTGHQETQYF
TRBJ2-1 . 14 TRBV28 . TGTGCCAGCGACGGGGGAGTGAGGGACAATGAGCAGTTCTTC CASDGGVRDNEQFF
TRBJ2-1 TRBD2 17 TRBV29-1 few TGCAGCGCCAGGACTAGCGGGAGGACCTGGACCTACAATGAGCAGTTCTTC CSARTSGRTWTYNEQFF
TRBJ2-7 . 16 TRBV9 few TGTGCCAGCAGCGTAGCGGTCGGGACTGGGTCCTACGAGCAGTACTTC CASSVAVGTGSYEQYF
TRBJ1-1 . 15 TRBV9 . TGTGCCAGCAGCGTAGATTATAGGGGGAACACTGAAGCTTTCTTT CASSVDYRGNTEAFF
TRBJ2-3 . 12 TRBV5-4 . TGTGCCAGCAGCCTTCTCACAGATACGCAGTATTTT CASSLLTDTQYF
TRBJ2-1 . 14 TRBV19 . TGTGCCAGTAGTATACAACAGGTTATGAATGAGCAGTTCTTC CASSIQQVMNEQFF
TRBJ2-7 . 16 TRBV12-2 . TGTGCAAGTCGCTTTTTCCGGGACAGGGGTCCCTACGAGCAGTACTTC CASRFFRDRGPYEQYF
TRBJ2-6 . 14 TRBV11-3 few TGTGCCAGCAGCAGGGGCCCTGGGGCCAACGTCCTGACTTTC CASSRGPGANVLTF
TRBJ2-3 TRBD2 14 TRBV10-2 once TGCGCCACCAGACTAGCGGGGGGGGCAGATACGCAGTATTTT CATRLAGGADTQYF
TRBJ1-1 . 14 TRBV6-5 . TGTGCCAGCAGTTACCGAACAGGCTACACTGAAGCTTTCTTT CASSYRTGYTEAFF
TRBJ2-1 TRBD2 15 TRBV5-6 . TGTGCCAGCAGCTTGGTTAGCGGGGGCCCGGCGGAGCAGTTCTTC CASSLVSGGPAEQFF
TRBJ1-2 . 14 TRBV28 few TGTGCCAGCAGTGTTCCCGTCGAGGTGCGAGGCTACACCTTC CASSVPVEVRGYTF
TRBJ2-2 . 15 TRBV7-3 . TGTGCCAGCAGCCTTGTCAGGGGGAACACCGGGGAGCTGTTTTTT CASSLVRGNTGELFF